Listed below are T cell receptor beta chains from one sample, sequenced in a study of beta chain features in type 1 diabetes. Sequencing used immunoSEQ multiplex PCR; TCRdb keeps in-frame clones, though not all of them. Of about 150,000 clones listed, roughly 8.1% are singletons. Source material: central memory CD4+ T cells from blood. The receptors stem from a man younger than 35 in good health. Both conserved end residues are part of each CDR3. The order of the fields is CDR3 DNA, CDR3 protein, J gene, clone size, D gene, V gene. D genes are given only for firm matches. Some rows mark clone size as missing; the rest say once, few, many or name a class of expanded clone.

CDR3nt: TGTGCCAGCGGGTGGACAGGGCCCAACGAGCAGTACTTC
CDR3aa: CASGWTGPNEQYF
j_gene: TRBJ2-7
abundance: few
d_gene: TRBD1
v_gene: TRBV7-9

CDR3nt: TGTGCCATCAGTGACAGGGATGGGGCAGATACGCAGTATTTT
CDR3aa: CAISDRDGADTQYF
j_gene: TRBJ2-3
abundance: .
d_gene: .
v_gene: TRBV10-3

CDR3nt: TGTGCCAGCAGTCCATTACAGATCCCTCAATACAATGAGCAGTTCTTC
CDR3aa: CASSPLQIPQYNEQFF
j_gene: TRBJ2-1
abundance: few
d_gene: .
v_gene: TRBV5-6

CDR3nt: TGTGCCAGCAGCCAAGATCGCGGGGGCGGTGAAAAACTGTTTTTT
CDR3aa: CASSQDRGGGEKLFF
j_gene: TRBJ1-4
abundance: few
d_gene: .
v_gene: TRBV4-2

CDR3nt: TGTGCCAGCAGTTTAAGGGACTCTAGTACGGGTTCACCCCTCCACTTT
CDR3aa: CASSLRDSSTGSPLHF
j_gene: TRBJ1-6
abundance: .
d_gene: .
v_gene: TRBV6-6

CDR3nt: TGCGCCAGCAGCCGGGGACAGGGGGAGGGTGAGCAGTTCTTC
CDR3aa: CASSRGQGEGEQFF
j_gene: TRBJ2-1
abundance: few
d_gene: TRBD1
v_gene: TRBV5-1

CDR3nt: TGTGCCAGCAGCCTGGCGGCGGGACAGGGGGCCTACGAGCAGTACTTC
CDR3aa: CASSLAAGQGAYEQYF
j_gene: TRBJ2-7
abundance: .
d_gene: TRBD1
v_gene: TRBV7-3

CDR3nt: TGTGCCAGCAGCTTAGCCGCGGGTGGTGAGCAGTTCTTC
CDR3aa: CASSLAAGGEQFF
j_gene: TRBJ2-1
abundance: .
d_gene: .
v_gene: TRBV7-7

CDR3nt: TGCGCCAGCAGCTCCGTCCCCGCCGGTGAAGCTTTCTTT
CDR3aa: CASSSVPAGEAFF
j_gene: TRBJ1-1
abundance: few
d_gene: .
v_gene: TRBV5-1

CDR3nt: TGCAGCGTTGAAGAAAGGGGTGGCTATGGCTACACCTTC
CDR3aa: CSVEERGGYGYTF
j_gene: TRBJ1-2
abundance: .
d_gene: .
v_gene: TRBV29-1

CDR3nt: TGTGCCAGCAGCTTAGTGGCTAGCGGGAGGTACTCCTACGAGCAGTACTTC
CDR3aa: CASSLVASGRYSYEQYF
j_gene: TRBJ2-7
abundance: many
d_gene: TRBD2
v_gene: TRBV7-2

CDR3nt: TGTGCCAGCAGCTTAATTGCGGTCAGTCAAGAGACCCAGTACTTC
CDR3aa: CASSLIAVSQETQYF
j_gene: TRBJ2-5
abundance: many
d_gene: .
v_gene: TRBV7-2

CDR3nt: TGTGCCTGGAGGCGGACAGGGGACACCGGGGAGCTGTTTTTT
CDR3aa: CAWRRTGDTGELFF
j_gene: TRBJ2-2
abundance: .
d_gene: TRBD1
v_gene: TRBV30

CDR3nt: TGTGCCAGCAGCTTACCGACTCGAAACACCGGGGAGCTGTTTTTT
CDR3aa: CASSLPTRNTGELFF
j_gene: TRBJ2-2
abundance: .
d_gene: .
v_gene: TRBV7-9

CDR3nt: TGTGCCAGCAGCAGACGGGACGGGGGACGGGTTTCTAGCACAGATACGCAGTATTTT
CDR3aa: CASSRRDGGRVSSTDTQYF
j_gene: TRBJ2-3
abundance: .
d_gene: .
v_gene: TRBV7-9

CDR3nt: TGTGCCAGCAGCTTCAGGGGCTCTGGAAACACCATATATTTT
CDR3aa: CASSFRGSGNTIYF
j_gene: TRBJ1-3
abundance: few
d_gene: .
v_gene: TRBV13

CDR3nt: TGTGCCAGTAGTATCCAGACAGATACCTACGAGCAGTACTTC
CDR3aa: CASSIQTDTYEQYF
j_gene: TRBJ2-7
abundance: .
d_gene: .
v_gene: TRBV19

CDR3nt: TGTGCCAGCAGCTTGGGACTAGCGGGGGCCGAGACCCAGTACTTC
CDR3aa: CASSLGLAGAETQYF
j_gene: TRBJ2-5
abundance: few
d_gene: TRBD2
v_gene: TRBV7-7

CDR3nt: TGTGCCAGCAGTGTCCGGGATTACTACGAGCAGTACTTC
CDR3aa: CASSVRDYYEQYF
j_gene: TRBJ2-7
abundance: few
d_gene: .
v_gene: TRBV2

CDR3nt: TGTGCCAGCAGTGTAGGGGTTCACCACGAGCAGTACTTC
CDR3aa: CASSVGVHHEQYF
j_gene: TRBJ2-7
abundance: few
d_gene: .
v_gene: TRBV2

CDR3nt: TGCGCCAGCAAGGAGACCCCCGTCCCGGATTCACCCCTCCACTTT
CDR3aa: CASKETPVPDSPLHF
j_gene: TRBJ1-6
abundance: .
d_gene: .
v_gene: TRBV5-1

CDR3nt: TGTGCCAGCAGCTCAAGACTAGCGACGGGGGAGCAGTTCTTC
CDR3aa: CASSSRLATGEQFF
j_gene: TRBJ2-1
abundance: few
d_gene: TRBD2
v_gene: TRBV11-1

CDR3nt: TGTGCCAGCAGCTGGGACAGGGCTTCTAACTATGGCTACACCTTC
CDR3aa: CASSWDRASNYGYTF
j_gene: TRBJ1-2
abundance: few
d_gene: TRBD1
v_gene: TRBV5-4

CDR3nt: TGTGCCAGCAGTGGATTAGGGGCCAGGCTCCCGCCAGAGACCCAGTACTTC
CDR3aa: CASSGLGARLPPETQYF
j_gene: TRBJ2-5
abundance: few
d_gene: .
v_gene: TRBV2

CDR3nt: TGTGCCAGCAGCCAAGAATTCCCCGGTGTAGTCTACGAGCAGTACTTC
CDR3aa: CASSQEFPGVVYEQYF
j_gene: TRBJ2-7
abundance: .
d_gene: .
v_gene: TRBV5-4

CDR3nt: TGTGCCAGCAGCTCCGCGACTTACTCCTACGAGCAGTACTTC
CDR3aa: CASSSATYSYEQYF
j_gene: TRBJ2-7
abundance: .
d_gene: .
v_gene: TRBV7-2

CDR3nt: TGTGCCAGCAGCTTAACGGGGCGCGGTGAGCAGTTCTTC
CDR3aa: CASSLTGRGEQFF
j_gene: TRBJ2-1
abundance: .
d_gene: .
v_gene: TRBV7-3